This TCR beta chain was captured in a study of cytomegalovirus exposure and HLA in healthy donors. Study at large: The 120 validation repertoires, a later analysis reported, used the same platform as the approximately 730 repertoires from the first cohort.

Libraries were prepared by immunoSEQ multiplex PCR; TCRdb keeps only in-frame clonotypes and omits some of them. Of around 350,000 clones listed, around 86% are singletons. The germline V gene has CDR1 LNHNV and CDR2 YYDKDF (reference sequence). The CDR3 covers 12 residues. Trimming stripped 3 bases from V and 0 bases from J, with 3 bases between. The donors were part of the validation cohort, which consisted of more than 90 subjects and was separate from the first cohort of 666 subjects. Sequencing was done on a sample of PBMCs. This TCR was sampled from a young woman in good health and CMV-seronegative. The chain links TRBV15 to TRBJ2-7; D not resolved. The CDR3 DNA reads as TGTGCCACCAGCAGTCACTCCTACGAGCAGTACTTC. It codes for CATSSHSYEQYF.